The entry below gives a single T cell receptor beta chain sequence along with its context. Its specificity is not known. This specimen belongs to a study of T cell repertoires in aging, cancer and after chemotherapy. Background on the study: Donors were grouped into six age bands spanning 30 or younger through 70 or older. Clear clonal overlap appeared across healthy donor samples taken over several months to years. Notes on the study in general: Untreated cancer patients had significantly lower blood TCR diversity than age-matched healthy donors. In each cancer cohort, median generation probability increased across chemotherapy, suggesting thymic output rebounded.

Trimming stripped 6 bases from V and 3 bases from J, with 9 bases between. The CDR3 is 13 residues long. Rearranged V-D-J TRB sequences were amplified with a mixed TRB-A/B primer pool. TCRdb itself ran the multiplex PCR reads through MiXCR, one entry per CDR3 protein. Seen here are about 9,300 distinct CDR3 sequences, around half observed once, and the top ten hold around 20%. Peripheral blood genomic DNA, not sorted cells or RNA, was the template. This chain connects TRBV12-3 or TRBV12-4 to TRBJ1-5; D not resolved. The sequenced sample was blood. The receptor's source is a human donor in good health. The DNA for the CDR3 is TGTGCCAGCAGCCCCCGACCCAATCAGCCCCAGCATTTT. Translated, it gives CASSPRPNQPQHF.